What follows are 11 T cell receptor beta chains derived from one specimen sequenced in a study of cytotoxic CD8 clonotypes in ibrutinib-treated CLL. Only in-frame clones appear in the TCRdb table, and some are missing; sequencing was by immunoSEQ multiplex PCR. The sample yields 68,000 or so clones, 68% seen once. This sample comprised PBMCs, obtained after 12 months of ibrutinib treatment. These receptors all stem from a human donor with chronic lymphocytic leukemia.

This clone was seen a handful of times. The V call is TRBV9, the J call TRBJ2-2; D is ambiguous. The CDR3 sequence is 14 residues long. Trimming took off 4 bases at V and 2 bases at J, with 9 bases between the two ends. In germline, CDR1 is SGDLS, CDR2 YYNGEE. The chain's CDR3 is CASSHTSNTGELFF. The CDR3 nucleotides are TGTGCCAGCAGCCACACCTCAAACACCGGGGAGCTGTTTTTT.

Here the CDR3 DNA reads TGTGCCATCGCGGGGGTATCTGGAAACACCATATATTTT. Its protein product is CAIAGVSGNTIYF. The J gene is TRBJ1-3, the V gene TRBV10-3; D may be TRBD1 (5 bases). Germline lookup yields CDR1 ENHRY and CDR2 SYGVKD. The CDR3 totals 13 residues. Trimming took 8 bases from V and 1 from J, leaving 9 bases between them.

J is TRBJ2-5 and V is TRBV19, with D possibly TRBD1 on 6 matching bases. Trimming stripped 2 bases from V and 4 bases from J, with 11 bases between. CDR1 and CDR2 (germline): LNHDA, SQIVND (reference sequence). This CDR3 comprises 14 residues. The CDR3 DNA is TGTGCCAGTAGTATATCCCAGGGGACAGAGACCCAGTACTTC. Its translation is CASSISQGTETQYF.

In this sample, this clone turned up a few times. The J gene is TRBJ1-4, the V gene TRBV27; no definite D call. Trimming removed 4 bases at V and 0 bases at J, with 9 bases between. The V gene's germline CDR1 is MNHEY and CDR2 SMNVEV (reference sequence). The CDR3 is 15 residues long. The CDR3 loop reads CASSWLGSTNEKLFF. In DNA form, the CDR3 reads TGTGCCAGCAGTTGGCTTGGGTCAACTAATGAAAAACTGTTTTTT. Complete variable domain (other parts from reference TRBV27 and TRBJ1-4): EAQVTQNPRYLITVTGKKLTVTCSQNMNHEYMSWYRQDPGLGLRQIYYSMNVEVTDKGDVPEGYKVSRKEKRNFPLILESPSPNQTSLYFCASSWLGSTNEKLFFGSGTQLSVL.

This sequence joins TRBV18 and TRBJ1-4; D unclear. V lost 6 bases and J lost 6, with 11 bases in between. Germline loops: CDR1 KGHSH, CDR2 LQKENI. The CDR3 is made up of 13 amino acids. The CDR3 is CASSLVRDEKLFF. The DNA of the CDR3 is TGTGCCAGCTCCCTCGTCCGGGATGAAAAACTGTTTTTT.

This clone was seen a few times. V gene TRBV6-4 combines with J gene TRBJ1-6; no clear D gene. The CDR3 is 18 amino acids. Trimming stripped 4 bases from V and 9 bases from J, with 25 bases between. Germline CDR1 MRHNA, CDR2 SNTAGT. The CDR3 DNA reads as TGTGCCAGCAGTGGGCCGTTGCGGGTCCCCGGAAAGAGTTCACCCCTCCACTTT. Amino acid sequence: CASSGPLRVPGKSSPLHF.

This sequence joins TRBV29-1 and TRBJ1-2; weak D call: TRBD1 (6 bases). Germline CDR1 and CDR2: SQVTM and ANQGSEA. The ends were cut back, 3 bases at V and 3 bases at J, with 17 bases in the middle. This CDR3 has 15 amino acids. The CDR3 loop is CSVDPIDRWDYGYTF. CDR3 bases: TGCAGCGTTGATCCTATAGACAGGTGGGACTATGGCTACACCTTC.

This chain connects TRBV5-4 to TRBJ2-3; D remains ambiguous. Germline V lookup: CDR1 SGHNT, CDR2 YYREEE (reference sequence). The germline V and J ends were trimmed by 2 bases and 1 base, with 8 bases remaining between them. CDR3 length equals 14 residues. CDR3 nucleotides: TGTGCCAGCAGCTTAAGAGAGGGCACAGATACGCAGTATTTT. As protein: CASSLREGTDTQYF.

This sequence joins TRBV15 and TRBJ2-7; 9 positions agree with TRBD2. The CDR3 contains 15 residues. Germline-derived CDR1 and CDR2 are LNHNV and YYDKDF (reference sequence). With V trimmed by 4 bases and J by 2 bases, 6 bases remained unmatched. The CDR3 DNA follows: TGTGCCACCAGCATAAGACTAGCGGACCCCTACGAGCAGTACTTC. Translated: CATSIRLADPYEQYF.

This clone was seen a few times. This chain joins TRBV4-2 and TRBJ2-1, with D perhaps TRBD1 (6 bases). Per germline, CDR1 LGHNA and CDR2 YNFKEQ. V lost 5 bases and J lost 4, with 15 bases in between. This CDR3 spans 15 amino acids. CDR3 in DNA: TGTGCCAGCAGCGCTACAGGGTCCCTTTACAATGAGCAGTTCTTC. Translated, it gives CASSATGSLYNEQFF.

This clone was recorded a few times. The rearrangement joins TRBV27 to TRBJ2-7; the D gene is possibly TRBD2 (5 bases). This CDR3 region has 14 residues. Trimming stripped 6 bases from V and 5 bases from J, with 17 bases between. Germline lookup yields CDR1 MNHEY and CDR2 SMNVEV (reference sequence). The chain's CDR3 is CASRTGFTGNEQYF. The CDR3 nucleotides read TGTGCCAGCAGGACGGGTTTTACCGGGAACGAGCAGTACTTC.